The TCR beta chain under discussion was sequenced for a study of cytomegalovirus exposure and HLA in healthy donors. Across the whole study: Later, an analysis reported that the 95 to 150 validation repertoires had used the same platform as the approximately 660 first-cohort repertoires. Overall study results and limits: Later, an analysis found that TCR clusters from the first cohort tended to co-occur in the roughly 110 validation repertoires.

CDR3 size: 14 residues. With V trimmed by 3 bases and J by 5 bases, 5 bases remained unmatched. Germline CDR1 reads MNHEY; CDR2 reads SMNVEV (reference sequence). Turning to this clone: Its antigen is not identified.

Using immunoSEQ multiplex PCR, the repertoire was profiled, and TCRdb retains in-frame clones only, with some absent. The repertoire has around 150,000 clones, nearly 90% of them found once; the top ten carry just over 4%. The sequence was obtained from a man aged 18-30 years in good health and CMV-seropositive. V usage is TRBV27 and J usage is TRBJ2-5; 8 positions agree with TRBD1. The sample consisted of PBMCs. The CDR3 is CASSFTRGLETQYF. The CDR3 nucleotides are TGTGCCAGCAGTTTCACCAGGGGGCTTGAGACCCAGTACTTC.